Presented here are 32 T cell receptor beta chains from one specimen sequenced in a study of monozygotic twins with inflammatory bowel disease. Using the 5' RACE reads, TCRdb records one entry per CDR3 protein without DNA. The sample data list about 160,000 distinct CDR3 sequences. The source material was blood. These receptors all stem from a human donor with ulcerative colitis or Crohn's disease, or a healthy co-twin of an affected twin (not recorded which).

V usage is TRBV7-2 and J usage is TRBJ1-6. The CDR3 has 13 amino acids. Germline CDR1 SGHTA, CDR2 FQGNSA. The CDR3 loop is CASSPSYNSPLHF. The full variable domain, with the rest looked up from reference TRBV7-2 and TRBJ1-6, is GAGVSQSPSNKVTEKGKDVELRCDPISGHTALYWYRQSLGQGLEFLIYFQGNSAPDKSGLPSDRFSAERTGGSVSTLTIQRTQQEDSAVYLCASSPSYNSPLHFGNGTRLTVT.

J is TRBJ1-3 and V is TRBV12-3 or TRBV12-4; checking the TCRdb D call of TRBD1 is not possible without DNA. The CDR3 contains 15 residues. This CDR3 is CASSSRQGLINTIYF.

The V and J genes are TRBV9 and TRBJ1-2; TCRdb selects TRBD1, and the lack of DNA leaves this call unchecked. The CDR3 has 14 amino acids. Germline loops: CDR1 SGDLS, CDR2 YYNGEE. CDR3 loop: CASSARGGLDGYTF. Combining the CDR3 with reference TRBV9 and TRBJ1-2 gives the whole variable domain DSGVTQTPKHLITATGQRVTLRCSPRSGDLSVYWYQQSLDQGLQFLIQYYNGEERAKGNILERFSAQQFPDLHSELNLSSLELGDSALYFCASSARGGLDGYTFGSGTRLTVV.

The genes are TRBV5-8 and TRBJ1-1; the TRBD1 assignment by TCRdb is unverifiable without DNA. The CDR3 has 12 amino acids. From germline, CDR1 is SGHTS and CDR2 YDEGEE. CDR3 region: CASSMRGLVAFF.

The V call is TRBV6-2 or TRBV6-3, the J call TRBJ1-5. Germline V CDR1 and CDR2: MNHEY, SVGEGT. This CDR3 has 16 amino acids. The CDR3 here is CASRLRSTLRHQPQHF.

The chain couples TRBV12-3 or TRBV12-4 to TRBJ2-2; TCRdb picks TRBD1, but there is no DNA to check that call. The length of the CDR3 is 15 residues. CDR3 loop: CASSFRPTGTGELFF.

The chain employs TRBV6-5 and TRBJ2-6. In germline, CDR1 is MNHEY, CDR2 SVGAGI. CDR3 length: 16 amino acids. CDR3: CASSTTDTAGANVLTF.

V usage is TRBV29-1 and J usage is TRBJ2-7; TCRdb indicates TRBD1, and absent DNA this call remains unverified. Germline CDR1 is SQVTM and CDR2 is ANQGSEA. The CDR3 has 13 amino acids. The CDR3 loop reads CSVVQGPSYEQYF.

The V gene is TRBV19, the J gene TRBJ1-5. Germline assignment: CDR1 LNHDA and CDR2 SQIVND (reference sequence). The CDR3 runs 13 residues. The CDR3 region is CASKGEGNQPQHF.

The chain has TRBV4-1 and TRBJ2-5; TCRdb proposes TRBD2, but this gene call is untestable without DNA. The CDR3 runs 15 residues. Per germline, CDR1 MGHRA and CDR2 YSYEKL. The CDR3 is CASSLREDVSETQYF.

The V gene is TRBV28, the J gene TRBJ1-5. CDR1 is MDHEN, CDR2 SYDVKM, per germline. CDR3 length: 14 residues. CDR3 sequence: CASSLRRLNQPQHF.

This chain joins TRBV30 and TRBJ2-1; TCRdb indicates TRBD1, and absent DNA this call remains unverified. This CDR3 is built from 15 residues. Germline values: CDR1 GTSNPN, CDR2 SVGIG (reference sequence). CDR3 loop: CAWDSGTGEFDEQFF.

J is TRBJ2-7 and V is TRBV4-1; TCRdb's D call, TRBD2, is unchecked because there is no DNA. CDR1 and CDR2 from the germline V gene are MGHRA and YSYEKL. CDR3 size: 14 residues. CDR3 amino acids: CASSQPSGSYEQYF.

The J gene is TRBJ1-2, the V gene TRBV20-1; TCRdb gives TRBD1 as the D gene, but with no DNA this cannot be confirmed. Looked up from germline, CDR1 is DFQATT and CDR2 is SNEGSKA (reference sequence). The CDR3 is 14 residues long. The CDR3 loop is CSAFPPGHNYGYTF.

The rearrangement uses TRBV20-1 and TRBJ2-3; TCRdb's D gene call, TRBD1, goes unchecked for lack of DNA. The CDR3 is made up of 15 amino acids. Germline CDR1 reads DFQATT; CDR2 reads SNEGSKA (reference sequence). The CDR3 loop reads CSATTPLRGEDTQYF.

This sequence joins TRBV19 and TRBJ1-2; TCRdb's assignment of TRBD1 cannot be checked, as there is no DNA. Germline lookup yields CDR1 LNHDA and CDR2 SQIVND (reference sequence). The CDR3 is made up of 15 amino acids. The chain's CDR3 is CATTPSGIENYGYTF.

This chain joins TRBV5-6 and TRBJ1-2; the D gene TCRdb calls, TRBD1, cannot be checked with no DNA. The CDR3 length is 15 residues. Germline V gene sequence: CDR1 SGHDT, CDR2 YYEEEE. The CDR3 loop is CASSLTLALDYGYTF. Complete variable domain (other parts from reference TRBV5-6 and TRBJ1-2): DAGVTQSPTHLIKTRGQQVTLRCSPKSGHDTVSWYQQALGQGPQFIFQYYEEEERQRGNFPDRFSGHQFPNYSSELNVNALLLGDSALYLCASSLTLALDYGYTFGSGTRLTVV.

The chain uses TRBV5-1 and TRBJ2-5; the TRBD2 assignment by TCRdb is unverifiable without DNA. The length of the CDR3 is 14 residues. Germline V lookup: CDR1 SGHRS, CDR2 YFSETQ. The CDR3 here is CASSFSGSGETQYF.

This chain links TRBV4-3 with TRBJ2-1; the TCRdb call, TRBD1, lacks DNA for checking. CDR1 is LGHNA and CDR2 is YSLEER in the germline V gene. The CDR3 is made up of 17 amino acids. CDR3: CASSQDRATGKGNEQFF.

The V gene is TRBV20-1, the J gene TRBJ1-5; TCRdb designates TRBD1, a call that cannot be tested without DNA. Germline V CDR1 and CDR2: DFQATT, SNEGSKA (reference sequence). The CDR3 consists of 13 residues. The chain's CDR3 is CSAPGTPNQPQHF.

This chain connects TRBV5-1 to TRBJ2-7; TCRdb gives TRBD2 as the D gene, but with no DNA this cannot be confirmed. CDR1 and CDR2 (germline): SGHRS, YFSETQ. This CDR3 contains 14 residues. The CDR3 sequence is CASSLGLPGYEQYF.

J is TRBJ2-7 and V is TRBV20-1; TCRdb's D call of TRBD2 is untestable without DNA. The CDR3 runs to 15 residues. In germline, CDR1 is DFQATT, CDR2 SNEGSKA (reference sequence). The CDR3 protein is CSARAGTHLSYEQYF.

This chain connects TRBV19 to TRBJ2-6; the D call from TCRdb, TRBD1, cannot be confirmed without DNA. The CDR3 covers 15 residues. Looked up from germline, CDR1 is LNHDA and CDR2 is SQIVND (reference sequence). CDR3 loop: CASINPWAGANVLTF.

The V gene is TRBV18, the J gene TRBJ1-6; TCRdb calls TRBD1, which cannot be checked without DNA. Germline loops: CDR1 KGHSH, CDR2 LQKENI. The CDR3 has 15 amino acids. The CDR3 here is CASSPDRIGNSPLHF. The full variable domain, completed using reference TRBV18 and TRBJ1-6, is NAGVMQNPRHLVRRRGQEARLRCSPMKGHSHVYWYRQLPEEGLKFMVYLQKENIIDESGMPKERFSAEFPKEGPSILRIQQVVRGDSAAYFCASSPDRIGNSPLHFGNGTRLTVT.

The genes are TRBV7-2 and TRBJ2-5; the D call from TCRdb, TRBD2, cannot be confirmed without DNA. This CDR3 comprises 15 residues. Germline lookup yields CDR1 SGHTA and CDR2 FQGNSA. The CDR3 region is CASSLPSGSRETQYF.

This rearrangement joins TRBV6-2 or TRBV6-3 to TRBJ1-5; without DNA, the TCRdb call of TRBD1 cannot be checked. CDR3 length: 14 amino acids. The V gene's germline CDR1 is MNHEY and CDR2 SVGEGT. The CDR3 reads CASSPGPWYQPQHF.

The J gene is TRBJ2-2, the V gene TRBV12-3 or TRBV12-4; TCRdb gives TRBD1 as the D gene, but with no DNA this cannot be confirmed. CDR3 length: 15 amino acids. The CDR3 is CASSWTGVDTGELFF.

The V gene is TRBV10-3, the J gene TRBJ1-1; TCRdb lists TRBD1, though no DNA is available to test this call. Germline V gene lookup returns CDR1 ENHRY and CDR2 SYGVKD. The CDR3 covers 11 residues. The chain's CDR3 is CAISEGQEAFF.

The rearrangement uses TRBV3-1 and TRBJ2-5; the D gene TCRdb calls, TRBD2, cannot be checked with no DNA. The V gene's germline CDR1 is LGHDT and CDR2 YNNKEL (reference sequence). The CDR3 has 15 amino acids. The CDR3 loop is CASGTSGGWGKTQYF.

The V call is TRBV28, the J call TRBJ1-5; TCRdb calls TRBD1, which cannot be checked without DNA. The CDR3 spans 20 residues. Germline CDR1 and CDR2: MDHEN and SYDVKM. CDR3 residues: CASSLPGGTGASYGNQPQHF.

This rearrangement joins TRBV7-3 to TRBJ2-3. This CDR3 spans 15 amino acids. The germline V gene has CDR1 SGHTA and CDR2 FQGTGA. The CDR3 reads CASSPTRASTDTQYF.

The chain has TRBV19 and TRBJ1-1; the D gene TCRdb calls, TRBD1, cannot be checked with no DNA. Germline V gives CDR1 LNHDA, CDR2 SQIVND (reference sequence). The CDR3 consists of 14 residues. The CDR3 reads CASSRTGLGTEAFF.